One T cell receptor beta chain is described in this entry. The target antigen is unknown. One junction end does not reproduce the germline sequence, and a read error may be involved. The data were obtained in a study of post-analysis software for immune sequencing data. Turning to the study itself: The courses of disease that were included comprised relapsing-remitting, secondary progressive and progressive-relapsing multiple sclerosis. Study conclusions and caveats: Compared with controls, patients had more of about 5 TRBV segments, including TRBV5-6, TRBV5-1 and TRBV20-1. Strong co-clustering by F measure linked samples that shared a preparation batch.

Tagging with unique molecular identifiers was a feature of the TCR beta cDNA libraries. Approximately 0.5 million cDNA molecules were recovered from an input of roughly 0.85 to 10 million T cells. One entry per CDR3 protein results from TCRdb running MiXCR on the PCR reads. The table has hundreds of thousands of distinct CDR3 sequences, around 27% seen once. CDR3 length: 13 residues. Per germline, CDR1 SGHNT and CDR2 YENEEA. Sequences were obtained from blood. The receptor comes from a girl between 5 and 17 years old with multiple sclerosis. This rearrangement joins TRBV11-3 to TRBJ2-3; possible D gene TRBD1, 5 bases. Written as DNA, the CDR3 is TGTACCAGCAGTTACAGGCCTGAGGATACGCAGTATTTT. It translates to CTSSYRPEDTQYF.